The 9 T cell receptor beta chains below all came from one sample that was sequenced in a study of T cell responses to AZD1222 COVID-19 vaccine. Profiled with immunoSEQ multiplex PCR; TCRdb holds only in-frame clones, not every one. The table shows about 130,000 clones, with 88% occurring only once. The starting material was peripheral blood, obtained on day 0 of MenACWY control vaccination. The source of these receptors is an adult in good health.

V gene TRBV24-1 combines with J gene TRBJ1-3; a possible D gene is TRBD1 (5 bases). CDR3 length: 20 residues. The ends were cut back, 4 bases at V and 4 bases at J, with 28 bases in the middle. Per germline, CDR1 KGHDR and CDR2 SFDVKD. Here the CDR3 DNA reads TGTGCCACCAGTGACCGTTCGGGGGTACGGGAACACGATAAAGGAAACACCATATATTTT. Its translation: CATSDRSGVREHDKGNTIYF.

The genes are TRBV4-1 and TRBJ2-5; TRBD1 is a possible D gene (6 bases). This CDR3 spans 15 amino acids. The V end lost 4 bases, the J end lost 0 bases, and 12 bases lay between the germline ends. Germline values: CDR1 MGHRA, CDR2 YSYEKL. The CDR3 sequence is CASSPYRDNQETQYF. The CDR3 DNA follows: TGCGCCAGCAGCCCGTACCGGGACAACCAAGAGACCCAGTACTTC.

The chain carries TRBV10-3 and TRBJ1-2; D is ambiguous. The ends were cut back, 3 bases at V and 6 bases at J, with 20 bases in the middle. Germline values: CDR1 ENHRY, CDR2 SYGVKD. The CDR3 has 16 residues. CDR3 sequence: CAISDNGPPGADGYTF. DNA of the CDR3: TGTGCCATCAGTGATAATGGGCCTCCGGGAGCTGATGGCTACACCTTC.

This clone has more than one count but fewer than ten. The chain links TRBV2 to TRBJ2-1; either TRBD1 or TRBD2 may fit D (5 bases each). CDR1 and CDR2 (germline): SNHLY, FYNNEI. The CDR3 is 13 residues long. Trimming cost V 4 bases and J 9 bases, with 13 bases left between them. Here the CDR3 reads CASSGDRRGEQFF. CDR3 DNA: TGTGCCAGCAGTGGGGACCGGCGCGGTGAGCAGTTCTTC. The full variable domain, in which reference TRBV2 and TRBJ2-1 provide the parts outside the CDR3, is EPEVTQTPSHQVTQMGQEVILRCVPISNHLYFYWYRQILGQKVEFLVSFYNNEISEKSEIFDDQFSVERPDGSNFTLKIRSTKLEDSAMYFCASSGDRRGEQFFGPGTRLTVL.

The V and J genes are TRBV6-5 and TRBJ2-2; TRBD1 or TRBD2 may be the D gene (5 bases each). Trimming shortened V by 6 bases and J by 5 bases, and 16 bases separated the two germline ends. The V gene's germline CDR1 is MNHEY and CDR2 SVGAGI. The CDR3 covers 15 residues. As DNA, the CDR3 is TGTGCCAGCAGCTCCCCTAGGTGGGGGACCGGGGAGCTGTTTTTT. It is translated as CASSSPRWGTGELFF.

This chain uses TRBV9 with TRBJ2-7; D gene unclear. Germline loops: CDR1 SGDLS, CDR2 YYNGEE. V was shortened by 8 bases and J by 2 bases, with 11 bases between the two germline ends. The CDR3 is 12 amino acids. CDR3 nucleotide sequence: TGTGCCAGTCCCGACTCCACCTACGAGCAGTACTTC. It yields the protein CASPDSTYEQYF.

The rearrangement uses TRBV3-1 (or the pseudogene TRBV3-2) and TRBJ2-7; maybe TRBD1 (8 bases). CDR3 length equals 15 residues. Germline CDR1 LGHDT, CDR2 YNNKEL (reference sequence). Trimming took off 4 bases at V and 4 bases at J, with 17 bases between the two ends. CDR3 residues: CASSPGQGGGYEQYF. As DNA, the CDR3 is TGTGCCAGCAGCCCTGGACAGGGAGGGGGTTACGAGCAGTACTTC.

The chain carries TRBV20-1 and TRBJ2-7; possibly TRBD2 for D (5 bases). The CDR3 is made up of 13 amino acids. The germline CDR1 and CDR2 sequences are DFQATT and SNEGSKA (reference sequence). V lost 3 bases, J lost 5 bases, and 14 bases lay in between. The chain's CDR3 is CSASQASGNEQYF. DNA for the CDR3: TGCAGTGCTAGTCAGGCGTCGGGGAACGAGCAGTACTTC.

J is TRBJ2-2 and V is TRBV28; D unresolved. CDR3 length: 13 amino acids. V shed 1 base and J shed 7 bases, with 7 bases lying between them. CDR1 is MDHEN, CDR2 SYDVKM, per germline. CDR3 nucleotide sequence: TGTGCCAGCAGTTTATTCGGTTACGGGGAGCTGTTTTTT. It specifies CASSLFGYGELFF.